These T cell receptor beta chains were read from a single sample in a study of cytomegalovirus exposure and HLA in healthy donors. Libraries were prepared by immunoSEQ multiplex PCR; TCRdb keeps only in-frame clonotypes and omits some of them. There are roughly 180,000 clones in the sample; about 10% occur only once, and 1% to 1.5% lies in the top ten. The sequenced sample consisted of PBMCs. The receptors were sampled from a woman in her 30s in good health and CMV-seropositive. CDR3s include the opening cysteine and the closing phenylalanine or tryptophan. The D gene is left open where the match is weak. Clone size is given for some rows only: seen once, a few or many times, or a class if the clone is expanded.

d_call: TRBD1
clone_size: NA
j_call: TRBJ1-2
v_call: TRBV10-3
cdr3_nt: TGTGCCATCAGTGCGGGGGACAGGAATGGCTACACCTTC
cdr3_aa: CAISAGDRNGYTF

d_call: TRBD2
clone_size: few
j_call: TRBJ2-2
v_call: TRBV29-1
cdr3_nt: TGCAGCGTTGGGCTAGCGGATTTGAACACCGGGGAGCTGTTTTTT
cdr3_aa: CSVGLADLNTGELFF

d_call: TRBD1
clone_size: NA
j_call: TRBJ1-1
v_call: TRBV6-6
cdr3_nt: TGTGCCAGCAGTACCACAGGGGGAGCTTTCTTT
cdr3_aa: CASSTTGGAFF

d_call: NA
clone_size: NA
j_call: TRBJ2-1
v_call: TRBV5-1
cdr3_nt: TGCGCCAGCAGCCCGGACCAGGGGGGTGGGCTCTACAATGAGCAGTTCTTC
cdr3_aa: CASSPDQGGGLYNEQFF

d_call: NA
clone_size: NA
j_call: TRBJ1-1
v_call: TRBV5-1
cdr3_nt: TGCGCCAGCAGCTTCTGGCAGATGAACACTGAAGCTTTCTTT
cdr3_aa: CASSFWQMNTEAFF

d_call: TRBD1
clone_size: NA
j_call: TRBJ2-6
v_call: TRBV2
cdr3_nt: TGTGCCAGCAGTTTACTTAGGACAGGTAGCTCTGGGGCCAACGTCCTGACTTTC
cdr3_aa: CASSLLRTGSSGANVLTF

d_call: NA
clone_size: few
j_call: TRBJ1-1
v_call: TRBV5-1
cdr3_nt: TGCGCCAGCAGCTTGGGGGGCGGCGAGAACACTGAAGCTTTCTTT
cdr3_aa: CASSLGGGENTEAFF

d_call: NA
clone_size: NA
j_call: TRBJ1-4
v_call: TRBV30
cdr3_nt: TGTGCCTGGGGTCCTGGCAGGGGCGGTTCTAATGAAAAACTGTTTTTT
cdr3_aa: CAWGPGRGGSNEKLFF

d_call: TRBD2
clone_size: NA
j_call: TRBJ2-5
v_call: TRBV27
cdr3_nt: TGTGCCAGCGGATCACAGACGGGACTAGCGGTAGCTACCCAGTACTTC
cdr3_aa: CASGSQTGLAVATQYF

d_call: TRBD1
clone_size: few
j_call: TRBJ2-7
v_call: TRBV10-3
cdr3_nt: TGTGCCATCAGTGAGACTGGGACAGGCCGCCACGAGCAGTACTTC
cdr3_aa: CAISETGTGRHEQYF

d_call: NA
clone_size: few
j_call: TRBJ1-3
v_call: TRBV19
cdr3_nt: TGTGCCAGTACCCCCCGAGGCGACTCTGGAAACACCATATATTTT
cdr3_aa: CASTPRGDSGNTIYF

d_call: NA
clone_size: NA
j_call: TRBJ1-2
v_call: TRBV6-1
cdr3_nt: TGTGCCAGCAGCCCAACAGGATATGGCTACACCTTC
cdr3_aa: CASSPTGYGYTF

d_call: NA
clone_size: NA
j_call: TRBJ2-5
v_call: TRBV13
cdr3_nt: TGTGCCAGCAGCTTGGGGCCAGAGACCCAGTACTTC
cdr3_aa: CASSLGPETQYF

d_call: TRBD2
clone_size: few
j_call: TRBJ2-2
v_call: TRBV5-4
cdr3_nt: TGTGCCAGCAGCTTGGTACTAGCGGGAGTGGCCGGGGAGCTGTTTTTT
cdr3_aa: CASSLVLAGVAGELFF

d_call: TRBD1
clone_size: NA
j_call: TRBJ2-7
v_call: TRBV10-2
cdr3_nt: TGCGCCAGCAGGACAGGGGTATACGAGCAGTACTTC
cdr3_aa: CASRTGVYEQYF

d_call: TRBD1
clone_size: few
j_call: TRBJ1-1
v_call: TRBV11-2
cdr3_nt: TGTGCCAGCAGCTTGACGGGACAGGGAGACACTGAAGCTTTCTTT
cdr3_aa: CASSLTGQGDTEAFF

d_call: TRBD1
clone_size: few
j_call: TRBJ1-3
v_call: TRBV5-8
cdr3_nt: TGTGCCAGCAGCATCCGGGACAGCTCTGGAAACACCATATATTTT
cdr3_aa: CASSIRDSSGNTIYF

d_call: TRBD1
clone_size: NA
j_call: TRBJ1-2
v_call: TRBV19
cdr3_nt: TGTGCCAGTAGATCGGGACAGAACTATGGCTACACCTTC
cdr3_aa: CASRSGQNYGYTF

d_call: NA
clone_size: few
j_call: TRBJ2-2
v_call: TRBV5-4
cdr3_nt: TGTGCCAGCAGCTTGGAACAATCCACCGGGGAGCTGTTTTTT
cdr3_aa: CASSLEQSTGELFF

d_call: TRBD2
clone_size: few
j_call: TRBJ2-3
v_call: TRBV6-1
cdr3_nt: TGTGCCAGCATGAGTGGCCTAGCGGGCACAGATACGCAGTATTTT
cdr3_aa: CASMSGLAGTDTQYF

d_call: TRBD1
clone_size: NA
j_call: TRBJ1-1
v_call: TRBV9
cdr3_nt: TGTGCCAGCAGCGAAACAGGGGTGAACACTGAAGCTTTCTTT
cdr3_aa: CASSETGVNTEAFF

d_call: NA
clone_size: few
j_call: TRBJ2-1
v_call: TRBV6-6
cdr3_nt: TGTGCCAGCAATGGCGCGGCCCGGAGTGGTGAGCAGTTCTTC
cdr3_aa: CASNGAARSGEQFF

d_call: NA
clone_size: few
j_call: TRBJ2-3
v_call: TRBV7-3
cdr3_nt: TGTGCCAGCAGCCCAAATACCTACACAGATACGCAGTATTTT
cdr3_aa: CASSPNTYTDTQYF

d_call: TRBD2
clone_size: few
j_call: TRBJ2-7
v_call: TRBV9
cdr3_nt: TGTGCCAGCAGCGGACTAAGCGGGAGGGCCCCTGGCGAGCAGTACTTC
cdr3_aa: CASSGLSGRAPGEQYF

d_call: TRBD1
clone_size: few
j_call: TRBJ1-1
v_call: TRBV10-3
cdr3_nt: TGTGCCATCAGTGACAGGGGGGCGTCCACTGAAGCTTTCTTT
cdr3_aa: CAISDRGASTEAFF

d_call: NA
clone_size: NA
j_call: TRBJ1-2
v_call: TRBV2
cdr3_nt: TGTGCCAGCAGAGAAAGGACAGATCCACCTAAGAGCTACACCTTC
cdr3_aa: CASRERTDPPKSYTF

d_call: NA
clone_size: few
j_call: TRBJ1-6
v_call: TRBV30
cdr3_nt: TGTGCCTGGAGACCTACTAATTCACCCCTCCACTTT
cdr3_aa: CAWRPTNSPLHF

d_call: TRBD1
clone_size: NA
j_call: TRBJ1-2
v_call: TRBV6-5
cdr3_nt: TGTGCCAGCAGCCGGGACAGGGGATCGGACTATGGCTACACCTTC
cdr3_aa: CASSRDRGSDYGYTF

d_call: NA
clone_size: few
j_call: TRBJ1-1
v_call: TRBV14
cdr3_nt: TGTGCCAGCAGCCAAGACATCTCCAGGGTTCCGAACACTGAAGCTTTCTTT
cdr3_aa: CASSQDISRVPNTEAFF

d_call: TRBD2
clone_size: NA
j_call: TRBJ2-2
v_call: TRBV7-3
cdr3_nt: TGTGCCAGCAGCTTAAGTGGCGGGAGATACACCGGGGAGCTGTTTTTT
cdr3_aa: CASSLSGGRYTGELFF

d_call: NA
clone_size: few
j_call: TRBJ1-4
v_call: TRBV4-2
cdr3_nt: TGTGCCAGCAGCCAAATTCCCGGAGAGAATGAAAAACTGTTTTTT
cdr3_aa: CASSQIPGENEKLFF

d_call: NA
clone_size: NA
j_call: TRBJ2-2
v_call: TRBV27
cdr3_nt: TGTGCCAGCAGTCGTAGCGTAGGCACCGGGGAGCTGTTTTTT
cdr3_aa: CASSRSVGTGELFF

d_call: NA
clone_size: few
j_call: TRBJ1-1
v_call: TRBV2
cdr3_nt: TGTGCCAGCAGAACAGGGATGAACACTGAAGCTTTCTTT
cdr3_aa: CASRTGMNTEAFF

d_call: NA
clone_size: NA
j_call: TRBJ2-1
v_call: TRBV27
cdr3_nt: TGTGCCAGCAGTTTATTTCCTAATGAGCAGTTCTTC
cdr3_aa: CASSLFPNEQFF

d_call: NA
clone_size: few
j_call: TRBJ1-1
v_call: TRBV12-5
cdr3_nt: TGTGCTAGTGGTTCGTTGGGGCGCGTGATAGAAGCTTTCTTT
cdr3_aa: CASGSLGRVIEAFF

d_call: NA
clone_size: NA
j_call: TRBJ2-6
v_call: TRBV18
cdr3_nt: TGTGCCAGCTCACCTGACCGACTCTCTGGGGCCAACGTCCTGACTTTC
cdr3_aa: CASSPDRLSGANVLTF

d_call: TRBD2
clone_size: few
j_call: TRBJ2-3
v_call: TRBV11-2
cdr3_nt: TGTGCCAGCAGCCCGGGACTAGCGGACCACACAGATACGCAGTATTTT
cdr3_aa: CASSPGLADHTDTQYF

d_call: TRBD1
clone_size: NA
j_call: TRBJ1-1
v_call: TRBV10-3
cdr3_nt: TGTGCCATCAGTTTACAGGGGACTGAAGCTTTCTTT
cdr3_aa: CAISLQGTEAFF

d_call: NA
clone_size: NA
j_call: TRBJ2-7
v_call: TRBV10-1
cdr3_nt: TGCGCCAGCAGTGAGCCCAGGGGACGACCGGAGCAGTACTTC
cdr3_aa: CASSEPRGRPEQYF

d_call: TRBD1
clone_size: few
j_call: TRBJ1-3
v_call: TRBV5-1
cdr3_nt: TGCGCCAGCAGCTTAAGGGGACAGGGGGCTTCCTCTGGAAACACCATATATTTT
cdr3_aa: CASSLRGQGASSGNTIYF

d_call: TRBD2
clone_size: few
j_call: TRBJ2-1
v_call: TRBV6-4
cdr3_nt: TGTGCCAGCAGTTGGGCTAGCGGGGATTACAATGAGCAGTTCTTC
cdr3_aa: CASSWASGDYNEQFF

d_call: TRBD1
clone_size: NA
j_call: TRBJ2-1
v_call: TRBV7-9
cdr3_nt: TGTGCCAGCAGCCCGCGGACAGGGGCGGTGATCGTTTCCTACAATGAGCAGTTCTTC
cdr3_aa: CASSPRTGAVIVSYNEQFF

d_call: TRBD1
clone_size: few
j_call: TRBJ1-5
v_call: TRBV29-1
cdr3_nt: TGCAGCGCCTACAGGGACAGGGATCAGCCCCAGCATTTT
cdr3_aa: CSAYRDRDQPQHF

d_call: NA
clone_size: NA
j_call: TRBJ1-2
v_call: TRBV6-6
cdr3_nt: TGTGCCAGCTGGGACCAGGGGGGCTACACCTTC
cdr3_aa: CASWDQGGYTF

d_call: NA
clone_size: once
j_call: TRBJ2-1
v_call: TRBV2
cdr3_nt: TGTGCCAGCAGTGAAAGAGCGCCTTACTCCTACAATGAGCAGTTCTTC
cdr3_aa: CASSERAPYSYNEQFF

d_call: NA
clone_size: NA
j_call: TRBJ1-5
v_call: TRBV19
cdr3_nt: TGTGCCAGTAAACGCGGGGGCGCCGGTGGCAATCAGCCCCAGCATTTT
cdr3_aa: CASKRGGAGGNQPQHF

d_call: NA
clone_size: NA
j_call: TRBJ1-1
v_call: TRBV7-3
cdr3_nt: TGTGCCAGCAGCTTACAGGGGAACACTGAAGCTTTCTTT
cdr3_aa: CASSLQGNTEAFF

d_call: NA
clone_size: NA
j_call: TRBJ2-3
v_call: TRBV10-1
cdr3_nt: TGCGCCAGCAGTGAAACAGGGTATGGAACAGATACGCAGTATTTT
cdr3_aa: CASSETGYGTDTQYF

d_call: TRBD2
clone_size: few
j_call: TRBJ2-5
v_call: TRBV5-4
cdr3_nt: TGTGCCAGCAGCCGGGGGGGGCAGGGCCAAGAGACCCAGTACTTC
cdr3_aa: CASSRGGQGQETQYF

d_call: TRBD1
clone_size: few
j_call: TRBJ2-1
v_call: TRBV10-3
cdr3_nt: TGTGCCATCCGGGACAGGTCCAACAATGAGCAGTTCTTC
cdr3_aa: CAIRDRSNNEQFF